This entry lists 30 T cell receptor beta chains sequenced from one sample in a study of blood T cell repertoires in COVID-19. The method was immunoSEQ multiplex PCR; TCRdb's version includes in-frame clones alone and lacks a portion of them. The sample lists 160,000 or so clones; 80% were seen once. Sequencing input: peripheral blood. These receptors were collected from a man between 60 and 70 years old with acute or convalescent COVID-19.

The CDR3 loop reads CASSVGTGRGETQYF. DNA for the CDR3: TGCGCCAGCAGCGTGGGGACAGGGAGGGGTGAGACCCAGTACTTC. J is TRBJ2-5 and V is TRBV5-1, with 9 bases fitting TRBD1. Germline V gene lookup returns CDR1 SGHRS and CDR2 YFSETQ. CDR3 length: 15 amino acids. The V segment lost 4 bases and the J segment 5 bases; nucleotides outside the gene matches: 9. Supplemented by reference TRBV5-1 and TRBJ2-5, the full variable domain reads KAGVTQTPRYLIKTRGQQVTLSCSPISGHRSVSWYQQTPGQGLQFLFEYFSETQRNKGNFPGRFSGRQFSNSRSEMNVSTLELGDSALYLCASSVGTGRGETQYFGPGTRLLVL.

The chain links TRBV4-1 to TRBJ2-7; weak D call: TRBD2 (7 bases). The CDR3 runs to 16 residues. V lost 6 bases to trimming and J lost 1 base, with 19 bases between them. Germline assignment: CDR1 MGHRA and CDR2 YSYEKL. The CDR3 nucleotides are TGCGCCAGCAGGAGAGACGGGGGGCTGGGGTCCTACGAGCAGTACTTC. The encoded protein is CASRRDGGLGSYEQYF.

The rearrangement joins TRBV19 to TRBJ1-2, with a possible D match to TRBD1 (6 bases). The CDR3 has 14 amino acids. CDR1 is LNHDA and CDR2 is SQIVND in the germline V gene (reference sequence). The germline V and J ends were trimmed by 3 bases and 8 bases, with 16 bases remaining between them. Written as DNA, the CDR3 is TGTGCCAGTAGTATTAAGGTACAGGGAAGCGGCTACACCTTC. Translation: CASSIKVQGSGYTF.

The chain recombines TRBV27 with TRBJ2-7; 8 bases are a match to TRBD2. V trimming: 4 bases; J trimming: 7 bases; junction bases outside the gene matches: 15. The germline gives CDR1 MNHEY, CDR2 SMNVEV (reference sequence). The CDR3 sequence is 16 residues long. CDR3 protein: CASSSSGGTRASEQYF. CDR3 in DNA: TGTGCCAGCAGTTCCTCGGGGGGGACGCGGGCTTCGGAGCAGTACTTC.

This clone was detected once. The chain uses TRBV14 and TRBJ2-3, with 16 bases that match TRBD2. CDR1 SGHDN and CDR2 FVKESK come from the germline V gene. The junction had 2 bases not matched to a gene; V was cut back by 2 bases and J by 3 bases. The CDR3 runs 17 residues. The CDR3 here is CASSQPGLAGGTDTQYF. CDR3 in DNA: TGTGCCAGCAGCCAACCGGGACTAGCGGGGGGGACAGATACGCAGTATTTT.

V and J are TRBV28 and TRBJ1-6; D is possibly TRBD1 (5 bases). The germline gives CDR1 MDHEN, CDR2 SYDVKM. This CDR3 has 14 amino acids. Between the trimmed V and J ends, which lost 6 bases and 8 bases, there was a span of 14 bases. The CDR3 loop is CASRGLLGDSPLHF. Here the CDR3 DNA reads TGTGCCAGCAGGGGCCTTTTAGGGGATTCACCCCTCCACTTT. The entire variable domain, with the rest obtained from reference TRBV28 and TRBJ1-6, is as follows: DVKVTQSSRYLVKRTGEKVFLECVQDMDHENMFWYRQDPGLGLRLIYFSYDVKMKEKGDIPEGYSVSREKKERFSLILESASTNQTSMYLCASRGLLGDSPLHFGNGTRLTVT.

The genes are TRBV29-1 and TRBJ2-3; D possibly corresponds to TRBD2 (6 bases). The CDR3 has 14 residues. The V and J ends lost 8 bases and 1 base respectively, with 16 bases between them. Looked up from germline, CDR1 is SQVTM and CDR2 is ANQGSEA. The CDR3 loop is CSYRDGGRTDTQYF. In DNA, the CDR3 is TGCAGCTACCGGGACGGGGGACGCACAGATACGCAGTATTTT.

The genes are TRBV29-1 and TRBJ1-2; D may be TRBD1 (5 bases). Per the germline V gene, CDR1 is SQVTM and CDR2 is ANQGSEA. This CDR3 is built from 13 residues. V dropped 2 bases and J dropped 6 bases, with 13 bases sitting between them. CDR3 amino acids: CSVELRRADGYTF. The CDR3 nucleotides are TGCAGCGTTGAACTGCGCAGGGCGGATGGCTACACCTTC. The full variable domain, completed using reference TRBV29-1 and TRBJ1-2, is SAVISQKPSRDICQRGTSLTIQCQVDSQVTMMFWYRQQPGQSLTLIATANQGSEATYESGFVIDKFPISRPNLTFSTLTVSNMSPEDSSIYLCSVELRRADGYTFGSGTRLTVV.

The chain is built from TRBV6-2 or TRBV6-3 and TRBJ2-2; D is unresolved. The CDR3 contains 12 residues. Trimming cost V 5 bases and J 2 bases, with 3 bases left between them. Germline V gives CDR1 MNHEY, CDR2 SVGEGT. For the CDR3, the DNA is TGTGCCAGCAGTCTTAACACCGGGGAGCTGTTTTTT. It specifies CASSLNTGELFF.

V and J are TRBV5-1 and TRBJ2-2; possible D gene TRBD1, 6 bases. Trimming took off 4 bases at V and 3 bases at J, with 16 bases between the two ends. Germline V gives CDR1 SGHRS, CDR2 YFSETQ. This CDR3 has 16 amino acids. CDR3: CASSAQGGADTGELFF. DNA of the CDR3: TGCGCCAGCAGCGCCCAAGGGGGTGCCGACACCGGGGAGCTGTTTTTT. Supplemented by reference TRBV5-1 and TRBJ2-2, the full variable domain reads KAGVTQTPRYLIKTRGQQVTLSCSPISGHRSVSWYQQTPGQGLQFLFEYFSETQRNKGNFPGRFSGRQFSNSRSEMNVSTLELGDSALYLCASSAQGGADTGELFFGEGSRLTVL.

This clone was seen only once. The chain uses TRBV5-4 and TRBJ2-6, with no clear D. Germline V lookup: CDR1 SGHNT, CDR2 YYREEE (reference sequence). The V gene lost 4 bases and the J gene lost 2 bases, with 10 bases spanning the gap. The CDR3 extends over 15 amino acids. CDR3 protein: CASSPFTAGANVLTF. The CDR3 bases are TGTGCCAGCAGCCCTTTTACGGCTGGGGCCAACGTCCTGACTTTC. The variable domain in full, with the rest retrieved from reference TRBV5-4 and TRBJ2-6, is ETGVTQSPTHLIKTRGQQVTLRCSSQSGHNTVSWYQQALGQGPQFIFQYYREEENGRGNFPPRFSGLQFPNYSSELNVNALELDDSALYLCASSPFTAGANVLTFGAGSRLTVL.

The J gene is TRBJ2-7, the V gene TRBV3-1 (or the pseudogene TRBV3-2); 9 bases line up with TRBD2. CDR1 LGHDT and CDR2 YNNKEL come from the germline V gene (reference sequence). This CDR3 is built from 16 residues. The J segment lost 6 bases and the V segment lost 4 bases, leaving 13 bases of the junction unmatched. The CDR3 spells CASSLMPGTSPGEQYF. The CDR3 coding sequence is TGTGCCAGCAGCCTAATGCCCGGGACTAGCCCGGGCGAGCAGTACTTC.

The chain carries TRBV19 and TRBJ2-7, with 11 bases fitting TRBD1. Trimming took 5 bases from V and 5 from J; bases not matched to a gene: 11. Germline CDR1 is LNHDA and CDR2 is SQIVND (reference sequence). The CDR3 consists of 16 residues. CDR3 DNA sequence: TGTGCCAGTAGTTTCTCCCGGGACAGGGGGTCCCACGAGCAGTACTTC. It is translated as CASSFSRDRGSHEQYF. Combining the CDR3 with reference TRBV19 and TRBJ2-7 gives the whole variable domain DGGITQSPKYLFRKEGQNVTLSCEQNLNHDAMYWYRQDPGQGLRLIYYSQIVNDFQKGDIAEGYSVSREKKESFPLTVTSAQKNPTAFYLCASSFSRDRGSHEQYFGPGTRLTVT.

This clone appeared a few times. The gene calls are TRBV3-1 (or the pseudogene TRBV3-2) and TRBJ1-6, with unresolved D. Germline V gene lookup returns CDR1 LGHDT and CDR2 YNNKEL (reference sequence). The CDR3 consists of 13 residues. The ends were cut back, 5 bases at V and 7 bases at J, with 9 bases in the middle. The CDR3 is CASSYLINSPLHF. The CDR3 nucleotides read TGTGCCAGCAGCTACTTAATCAATTCACCCCTCCACTTT.

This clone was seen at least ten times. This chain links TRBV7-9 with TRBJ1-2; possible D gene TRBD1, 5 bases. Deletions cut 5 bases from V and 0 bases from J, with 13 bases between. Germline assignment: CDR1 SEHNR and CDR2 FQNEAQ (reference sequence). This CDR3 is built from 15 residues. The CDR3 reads CASSPNTGANYGYTF. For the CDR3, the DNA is TGTGCCAGCAGCCCCAATACAGGAGCTAACTATGGCTACACCTTC.

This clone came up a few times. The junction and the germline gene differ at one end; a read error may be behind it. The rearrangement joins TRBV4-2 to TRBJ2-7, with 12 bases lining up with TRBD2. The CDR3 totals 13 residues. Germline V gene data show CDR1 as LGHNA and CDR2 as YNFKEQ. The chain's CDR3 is CASSQDIGTSGSF. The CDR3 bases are TGTGCCAGCAGCCAAGATATCGGGACTAGCGGGTCCTTC.

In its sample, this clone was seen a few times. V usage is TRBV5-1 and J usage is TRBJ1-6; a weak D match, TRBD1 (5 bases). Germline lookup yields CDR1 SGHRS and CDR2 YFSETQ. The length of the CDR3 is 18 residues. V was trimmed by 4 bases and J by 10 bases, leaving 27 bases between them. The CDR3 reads CASSASPLRGETGSPLHF. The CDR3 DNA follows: TGCGCCAGCAGCGCTTCCCCTCTCCGGGGGGAGACGGGGTCACCCCTCCACTTT.

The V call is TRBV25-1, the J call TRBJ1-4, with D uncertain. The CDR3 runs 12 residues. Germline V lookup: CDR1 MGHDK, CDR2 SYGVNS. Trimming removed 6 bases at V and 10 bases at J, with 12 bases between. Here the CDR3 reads CASRYREVKLFF. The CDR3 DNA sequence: TGTGCCAGCAGGTATAGGGAGGTAAAACTGTTTTTT.

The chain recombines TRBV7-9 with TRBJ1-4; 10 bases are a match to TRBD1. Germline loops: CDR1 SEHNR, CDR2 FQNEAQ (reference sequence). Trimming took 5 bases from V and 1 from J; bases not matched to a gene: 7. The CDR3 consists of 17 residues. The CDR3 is CASSTTGQGVTNEKLFF. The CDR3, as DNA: TGTGCCAGCAGCACTACCGGACAGGGGGTAACTAATGAAAAACTGTTTTTT.

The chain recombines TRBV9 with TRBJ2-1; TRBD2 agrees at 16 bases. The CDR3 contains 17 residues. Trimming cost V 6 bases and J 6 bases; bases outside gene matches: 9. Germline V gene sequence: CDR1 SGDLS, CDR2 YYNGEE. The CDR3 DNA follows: TGTGCCAGCAACCAGCGGGGACTAGCGGGGGGGACCAATGAGCAGTTCTTC. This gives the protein CASNQRGLAGGTNEQFF.

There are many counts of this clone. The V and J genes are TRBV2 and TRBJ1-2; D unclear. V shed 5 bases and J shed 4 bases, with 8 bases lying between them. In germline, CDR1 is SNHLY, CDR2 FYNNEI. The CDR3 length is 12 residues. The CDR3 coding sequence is TGTGCCAGCAGTCCAGAAGTCTATGGCTACACCTTC. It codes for CASSPEVYGYTF. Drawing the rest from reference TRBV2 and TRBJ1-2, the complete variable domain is EPEVTQTPSHQVTQMGQEVILRCVPISNHLYFYWYRQILGQKVEFLVSFYNNEISEKSEIFDDQFSVERPDGSNFTLKIRSTKLEDSAMYFCASSPEVYGYTFGSGTRLTVV.

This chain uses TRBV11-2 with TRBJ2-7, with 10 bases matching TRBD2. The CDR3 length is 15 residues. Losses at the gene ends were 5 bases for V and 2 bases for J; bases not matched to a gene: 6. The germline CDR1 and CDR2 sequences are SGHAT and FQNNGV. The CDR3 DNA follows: TGTGCCAGCAGCCCCCCCAGCGGGAGGGCCTACGAGCAGTACTTC. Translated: CASSPPSGRAYEQYF.

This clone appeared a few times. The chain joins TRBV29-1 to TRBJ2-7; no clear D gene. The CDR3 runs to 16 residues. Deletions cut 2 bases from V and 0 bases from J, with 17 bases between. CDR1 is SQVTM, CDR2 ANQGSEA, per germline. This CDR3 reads CSVETPLRANSYEQYF. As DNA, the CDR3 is TGCAGCGTTGAAACGCCGTTGAGAGCAAACTCCTACGAGCAGTACTTC.

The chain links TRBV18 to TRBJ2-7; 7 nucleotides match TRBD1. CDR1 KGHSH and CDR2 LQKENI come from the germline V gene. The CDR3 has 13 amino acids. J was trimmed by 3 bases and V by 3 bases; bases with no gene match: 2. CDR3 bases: TGTGCCAGCTCACCCGGGACAGTCTACGAGCAGTACTTC. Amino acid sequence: CASSPGTVYEQYF.

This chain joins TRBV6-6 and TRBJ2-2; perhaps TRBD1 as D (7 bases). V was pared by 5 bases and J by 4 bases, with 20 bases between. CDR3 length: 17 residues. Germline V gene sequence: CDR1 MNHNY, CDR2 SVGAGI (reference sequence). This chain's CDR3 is CASSRLMQGGRTGELFF. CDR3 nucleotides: TGTGCCAGCAGTCGACTGATGCAGGGGGGACGCACCGGGGAGCTGTTTTTT.

CDR3 loop: CASSFETSGYNEQFF. The CDR3 DNA follows: TGTGCCAGCAGCTTTGAGACATCGGGGTACAATGAGCAGTTCTTC. This sequence joins TRBV11-2 and TRBJ2-1, with D perhaps matching TRBD2 (5 bases). CDR3 size: 15 residues. Germline CDR1 is SGHAT and CDR2 is FQNNGV. The germline V and J ends were trimmed by 3 bases and 4 bases, with 13 bases remaining between them.

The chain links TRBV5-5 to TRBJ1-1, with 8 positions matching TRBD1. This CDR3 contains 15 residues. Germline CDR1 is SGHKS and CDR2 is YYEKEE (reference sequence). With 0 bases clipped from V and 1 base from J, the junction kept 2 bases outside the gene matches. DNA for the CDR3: TGTGCCAGCAGCTTGGTGGGACAGGAGAACACTGAAGCTTTCTTT. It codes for CASSLVGQENTEAFF.

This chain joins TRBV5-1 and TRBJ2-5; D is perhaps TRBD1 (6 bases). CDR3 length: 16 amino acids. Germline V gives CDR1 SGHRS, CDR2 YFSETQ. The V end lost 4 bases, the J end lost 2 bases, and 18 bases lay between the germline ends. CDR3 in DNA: TGCGCCAGCAGCCCCTTGATGGGGGCGGCTCAAGAGACCCAGTACTTC. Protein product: CASSPLMGAAQETQYF.

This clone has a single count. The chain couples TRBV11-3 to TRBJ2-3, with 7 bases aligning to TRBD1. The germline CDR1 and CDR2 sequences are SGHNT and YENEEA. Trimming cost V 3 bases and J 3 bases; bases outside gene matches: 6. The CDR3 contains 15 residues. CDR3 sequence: CASSFRGRGTDTQYF. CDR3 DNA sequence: TGTGCCAGCAGCTTTAGGGGGCGCGGGACAGATACGCAGTATTTT.

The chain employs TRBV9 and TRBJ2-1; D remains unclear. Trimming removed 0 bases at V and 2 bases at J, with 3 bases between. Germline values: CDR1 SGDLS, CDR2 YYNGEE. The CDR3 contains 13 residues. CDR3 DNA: TGTGCCAGCAGCGTAGATACCTACAATGAGCAGTTCTTC. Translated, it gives CASSVDTYNEQFF.